This passage covers 30 T cell receptor beta chains from one sample sequenced in a study of control samples from healthy donors and cancer patients. Profiled with immunoSEQ multiplex PCR; TCRdb holds only in-frame clones, not every one. The sample records some 140,000 clones, less than 90% being singletons. The specimen sequenced was blood. All receptors come from a woman in her 30s in good health.

This rearrangement joins TRBV24-1 to TRBJ2-1; TRBD2 matches 13 bases. J lost 9 bases, V lost 5 bases, and 0 bases had no gene match. The germline CDR1 and CDR2 sequences are KGHDR and SFDVKD. This CDR3 spans 13 amino acids. The CDR3 sequence is CATSGTSGGEQFF. For the CDR3, the DNA is TGTGCCACCAGTGGGACTAGCGGGGGTGAGCAGTTCTTC.

The chain has TRBV2 and TRBJ1-2; TRBD1 is a possible D gene (5 bases). Germline-derived CDR1 and CDR2 are SNHLY and FYNNEI. The V end was cut by 5 bases, the J end by 2 bases, with 12 bases between. The CDR3 runs 14 residues. CDR3 sequence (DNA): TGTGCCAGCAGTTACGGGGGAACCAACTATGGCTACACCTTC. This translates into CASSYGGTNYGYTF.

The chain employs TRBV30 and TRBJ1-1; D call uncertain. Germline loops: CDR1 GTSNPN, CDR2 SVGIG (reference sequence). Trimming cost V 4 bases and J 3 bases, with 12 bases left between them. CDR3 size: 13 residues. Here the CDR3 DNA reads TGTGCCTGGACCCAGGACCTTTACACTGAAGCTTTCTTT. Protein sequence: CAWTQDLYTEAFF.

The rearrangement uses TRBV5-1 and TRBJ1-1; the D gene is possibly TRBD1 (5 bases). The V gene lost 0 bases and the J gene lost 7 bases, with 13 bases spanning the gap. Germline V lookup: CDR1 SGHRS, CDR2 YFSETQ. This CDR3 has 14 amino acids. CDR3 sequence reads: CASSLDRPSLEAFF. CDR3 nucleotides: TGCGCCAGCAGCTTGGACAGGCCTTCTCTTGAAGCTTTCTTT.

The CDR3 coding sequence is TGCAGCGTTGGACAGACTAATGAAAAACTGTTTTTT. It yields the protein CSVGQTNEKLFF. The chain employs TRBV29-1 and TRBJ1-4, with D maybe TRBD1 (5 bases). Germline assignment: CDR1 SQVTM and CDR2 ANQGSEA. This CDR3 contains 12 residues. The V and J ends lost 4 bases and 2 bases respectively, with 5 bases between them.

This chain connects TRBV7-6 to TRBJ2-5, with 12 bases that match TRBD2. CDR1 and CDR2 (germline): SGHVS, FNYEAQ. CDR3 length equals 16 residues. V gave up 2 bases and J gave up 5 bases; unmatched junction bases: 6. The CDR3 bases are TGTGCCAGCAGCTTATACCTAGCGGGAGGGTGGGAGACCCAGTACTTC. Protein product: CASSLYLAGGWETQYF.

This chain connects TRBV6-1 to TRBJ2-5; D is unclear. Deletions cut 1 base from V and 1 base from J, with 7 bases between. The germline CDR1 and CDR2 sequences are MNHNS and SASEGT. The CDR3 spans 14 residues. This CDR3 is CASSEGSAQETQYF. The CDR3 DNA reads as TGTGCCAGCAGTGAAGGGAGCGCCCAAGAGACCCAGTACTTC.

The rearrangement links TRBV11-2 to TRBJ2-7, with a tentative D call TRBD1 (5 bases). This CDR3 is built from 15 residues. The V and J ends lost 1 base and 3 bases respectively, with 13 bases between them. Germline CDR1 SGHAT, CDR2 FQNNGV. The CDR3: CASSLAWGRDYEQYF. CDR3 DNA: TGTGCCAGCAGCTTAGCCTGGGGCAGGGACTACGAGCAGTACTTC.

The chain has TRBV7-2 and TRBJ2-3, with D unclear. The germline V and J ends were trimmed by 7 bases and 0 bases, with 8 bases remaining between them. The CDR3 length is 13 residues. Germline CDR1 and CDR2: SGHTA and FQGNSA. CDR3 residues: CASNPSSTDTQYF. CDR3 DNA: TGTGCCAGCAACCCCTCAAGCACAGATACGCAGTATTTT.

This clone was recorded a few times. V is TRBV12-3 or TRBV12-4 and J is TRBJ2-5, with D unresolved. V gave up 5 bases and J gave up 1 base, with 2 bases separating them. CDR3 length: 11 amino acids. CDR3 residues: CASSVQETQYF. The CDR3 DNA sequence: TGTGCCAGCAGTGTCCAAGAGACCCAGTACTTC.

The CDR3: CASSDLHNEQFF. The CDR3 DNA reads TGTGCCAGCAGTGATCTACACAATGAGCAGTTCTTC. This chain joins TRBV2 and TRBJ2-1; D gene ambiguous. Trimming stripped 3 bases from V and 5 bases from J, with 5 bases between. Germline lookup yields CDR1 SNHLY and CDR2 FYNNEI. The CDR3 runs 12 residues.

The rearrangement uses TRBV27 and TRBJ1-1; D uncertain. The germline V and J ends were trimmed by 0 bases and 0 bases, with 5 bases remaining between them. The CDR3 consists of 14 residues. Germline CDR1 MNHEY, CDR2 SMNVEV (reference sequence). This CDR3 is CASSLSGLNTEAFF. The CDR3, as DNA: TGTGCCAGCAGTTTATCAGGGTTGAACACTGAAGCTTTCTTT.

The V and J genes are TRBV6-4 and TRBJ2-3; TRBD2 matches at 16 bases. Germline assignment: CDR1 MRHNA and CDR2 SNTAGT. Trimming cost V 0 bases and J 3 bases; bases outside gene matches: 6. The CDR3 runs 19 residues. The CDR3 sequence: CASSDSPGTSGRGTDTQYF. The CDR3 DNA is TGTGCCAGCAGTGACTCGCCGGGGACTAGCGGGAGGGGGACAGATACGCAGTATTTT.

The rearrangement links TRBV19 to TRBJ2-2; D might be TRBD1 (6 bases). The CDR3 consists of 15 residues. Germline V CDR1 and CDR2: LNHDA, SQIVND (reference sequence). The ends were cut back, 7 bases at V and 6 bases at J, with 18 bases in the middle. The CDR3 bases are TGTGCCAGTACCAACCGGGACACCCCTCCCGGGGAGCTGTTTTTT. Translation gives CASTNRDTPPGELFF.

The rearrangement joins TRBV10-3 to TRBJ2-7; TRBD1 is a possible D gene (5 bases). The germline V and J ends were trimmed by 2 bases and 0 bases, with 11 bases remaining between them. CDR1 and CDR2 (germline): ENHRY, SYGVKD. The CDR3 spans 15 residues. The CDR3 here is CAISEALQVSYEQYF. As DNA, the CDR3 is TGTGCCATCAGTGAGGCCTTACAGGTCTCCTACGAGCAGTACTTC.

The V and J genes are TRBV28 and TRBJ1-2; no clear D. The CDR3 totals 12 residues. Per germline, CDR1 MDHEN and CDR2 SYDVKM. V dropped 3 bases and J dropped 8 bases, with 10 bases sitting between them. The CDR3 reads CASSLETAGYTF. Here the CDR3 DNA reads TGTGCCAGCAGTTTGGAGACCGCGGGCTACACCTTC.

The chain uses TRBV5-1 and TRBJ1-2, with D hard to call. This CDR3 has 12 residues. Trimming took off 3 bases at V and 8 bases at J, with 11 bases between the two ends. Germline V CDR1 and CDR2: SGHRS, YFSETQ. CDR3 loop: CASSSEGSGYTF. CDR3 coding DNA: TGCGCCAGCAGCTCTGAAGGCTCCGGCTACACCTTC.

CDR3 sequence (DNA): TGTGCCAGCAGTCTAGCGGGAACTAGCTCCTACGAGCAGTACTTC. Translating it yields CASSLAGTSSYEQYF. This chain joins TRBV7-2 and TRBJ2-7, with 9 bases identical to TRBD2. Trimming removed 6 bases from V and 0 bases from J; junction bases left unmatched: 6. The CDR3 runs 15 residues. CDR1 is SGHTA, CDR2 FQGNSA, per germline.

The gene calls are TRBV25-1 and TRBJ2-1, with 8 bases aligning to TRBD1. The CDR3 sequence is 17 residues long. Germline V gene sequence: CDR1 MGHDK, CDR2 SYGVNS. After removal of 6 bases from V and 4 bases from J, the junction contained 14 bases not matched to a gene. Written as DNA, the CDR3 is TGTGCCAGCAGCGGTTTGACAGGGGCGATTGGGTACAATGAGCAGTTCTTC. It encodes CASSGLTGAIGYNEQFF.

The chain joins TRBV4-1 to TRBJ1-2; TRBD1 might be the D (6 bases). Between the trimmed V and J ends, which lost 0 bases and 0 bases, there was a span of 11 bases. Germline-derived CDR1 and CDR2 are MGHRA and YSYEKL. This CDR3 contains 16 residues. CDR3 coding DNA: TGCGCCAGCAGCCAAGACCCGACAGGAGCTAACTATGGCTACACCTTC. The encoded protein is CASSQDPTGANYGYTF.

The chain combines TRBV3-1 (or the pseudogene TRBV3-2) with TRBJ2-5; D is unresolved. This CDR3 has 13 amino acids. The germline gives CDR1 LGHDT, CDR2 YNNKEL (reference sequence). V was trimmed by 0 bases and J by 7 bases, leaving 9 bases between them. CDR3 sequence reads: CASSQDRPGTQYF. DNA for the CDR3: TGTGCCAGCAGCCAAGATAGGCCTGGGACCCAGTACTTC.

The chain is built from TRBV6-1 and TRBJ2-3; 9 positions agree with TRBD2. Germline trimming cut 4 bases from V and 1 base from J; bases unmatched to any gene: 0. Germline V lookup: CDR1 MNHNS, CDR2 SASEGT. This CDR3 is built from 14 residues. CDR3 in amino acids: CASSVAGGTDTQYF. DNA of the CDR3: TGTGCCAGCAGTGTAGCGGGGGGCACAGATACGCAGTATTTT.

This clone has a handful of counts. V gene TRBV10-3 combines with J gene TRBJ1-1, with unresolved D. Trimming stripped 11 bases from V and 2 bases from J, with 12 bases between. From germline, CDR1 is ENHRY and CDR2 SYGVKD. This CDR3 is built from 12 residues. In nucleotides, the CDR3 is TGTGCCTCCCACGAGGGCAACACTGAAGCTTTCTTT. This encodes CASHEGNTEAFF.

This rearrangement joins TRBV10-3 to TRBJ1-2, with D possibly being TRBD1 (5 bases). Per germline, CDR1 ENHRY and CDR2 SYGVKD. The CDR3 runs 15 residues. V was cut by 10 bases and J by 3 bases, with 21 bases left in between. In DNA, the CDR3 is TGTGCCACCCTCCCAAGACAGCGCGAACACTATGGCTACACCTTC. Its protein product is CATLPRQREHYGYTF.

This clone was seen once. The chain has TRBV4-1 and TRBJ1-6, with 9 bases matching TRBD1. The CDR3 extends over 16 amino acids. Per germline, CDR1 MGHRA and CDR2 YSYEKL. Trimming cost V 2 bases and J 5 bases; bases outside gene matches: 4. This CDR3 reads CASSQRQGGNNSPLHF. As DNA, the CDR3 is TGCGCCAGCAGCCAACGACAGGGGGGGAATAATTCACCCCTCCACTTT.

J is TRBJ2-1 and V is TRBV5-1, with 14 bases aligning to TRBD2. Germline V gives CDR1 SGHRS, CDR2 YFSETQ. V lost 3 bases and J lost 0; bases outside the gene matches: 2. This CDR3 spans 17 amino acids. CDR3 region: CASSYGTSGSSYNEQFF. Written as DNA, the CDR3 is TGCGCCAGCAGCTACGGGACTAGCGGGAGCTCCTACAATGAGCAGTTCTTC.

The chain combines TRBV4-2 with TRBJ1-2, with D possibly being TRBD1 (6 bases). The CDR3 spans 16 residues. Germline V gives CDR1 LGHNA, CDR2 YNFKEQ. Trimming removed 7 bases at V and 4 bases at J, with 22 bases between. CDR3 protein: CASTQGPPGAGYGYTF. CDR3 DNA: TGTGCCAGCACTCAAGGGCCCCCGGGGGCAGGCTATGGCTACACCTTC.

This rearrangement joins TRBV5-1 to TRBJ2-7, with 11 nucleotides matching TRBD2. The J segment lost 3 bases and the V segment lost 3 bases, leaving 5 bases of the junction unmatched. This CDR3 is built from 15 residues. Germline values: CDR1 SGHRS, CDR2 YFSETQ. CDR3 in amino acids: CASSWGTSGGYEQYF. CDR3 DNA: TGCGCCAGCAGCTGGGGGACTAGCGGCGGCTACGAGCAGTACTTC.

The chain couples TRBV7-2 to TRBJ2-3, with 7 nucleotides matching TRBD1. The CDR3 is made up of 15 amino acids. Trimming cost V 5 bases and J 3 bases; bases outside gene matches: 8. Germline V lookup: CDR1 SGHTA, CDR2 FQGNSA. DNA of the CDR3: TGTGCCAGCAGCCGGCGACAGGGATGGACAGATACGCAGTATTTT. Encoded protein: CASSRRQGWTDTQYF.

The chain recombines TRBV4-2 with TRBJ2-2; TRBD2 is a possible D gene (5 bases). CDR3 length: 15 residues. V was cut by 6 bases and J by 6 bases, with 17 bases left in between. Per germline, CDR1 LGHNA and CDR2 YNFKEQ. CDR3 sequence (DNA): TGTGCCAGCAGATCCCAAGAGGTTAGCGCCGGGGAGCTGTTTTTT. Protein sequence: CASRSQEVSAGELFF.